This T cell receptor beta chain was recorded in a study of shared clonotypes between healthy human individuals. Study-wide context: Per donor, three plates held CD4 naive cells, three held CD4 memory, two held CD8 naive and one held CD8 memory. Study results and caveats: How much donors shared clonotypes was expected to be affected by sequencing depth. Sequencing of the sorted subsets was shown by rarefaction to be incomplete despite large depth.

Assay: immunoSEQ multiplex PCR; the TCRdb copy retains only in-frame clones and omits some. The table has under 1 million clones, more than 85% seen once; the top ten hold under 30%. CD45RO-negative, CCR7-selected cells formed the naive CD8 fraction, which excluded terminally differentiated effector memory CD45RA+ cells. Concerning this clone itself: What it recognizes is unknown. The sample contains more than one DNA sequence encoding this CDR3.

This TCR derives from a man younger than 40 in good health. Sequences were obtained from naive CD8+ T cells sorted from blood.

In DNA, the CDR3 is TGTGCCAGCAGTTCCAGCGGAGCCTACGAGCAGTACTTC. The encoded protein is CASSSSGAYEQYF. The chain is built from TRBV27 and TRBJ2-7; D is perhaps TRBD2 (5 bases). Per the germline V gene, CDR1 is MNHEY and CDR2 is SMNVEV (reference sequence). Trimming removed 4 bases at V and 2 bases at J, with 9 bases between. CDR3 length equals 13 residues.